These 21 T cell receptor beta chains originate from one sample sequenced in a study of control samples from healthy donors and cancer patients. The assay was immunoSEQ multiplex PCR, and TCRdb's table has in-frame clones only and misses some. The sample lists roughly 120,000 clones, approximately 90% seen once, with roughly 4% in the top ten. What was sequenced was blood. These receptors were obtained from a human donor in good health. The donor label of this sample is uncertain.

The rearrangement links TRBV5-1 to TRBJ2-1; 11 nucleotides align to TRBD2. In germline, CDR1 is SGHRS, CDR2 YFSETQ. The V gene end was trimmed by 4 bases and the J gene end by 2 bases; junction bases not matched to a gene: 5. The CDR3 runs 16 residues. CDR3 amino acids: CASSALAGGAYNEQFF. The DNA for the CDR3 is TGCGCCAGCAGCGCGCTAGCGGGGGGAGCCTACAATGAGCAGTTCTTC.

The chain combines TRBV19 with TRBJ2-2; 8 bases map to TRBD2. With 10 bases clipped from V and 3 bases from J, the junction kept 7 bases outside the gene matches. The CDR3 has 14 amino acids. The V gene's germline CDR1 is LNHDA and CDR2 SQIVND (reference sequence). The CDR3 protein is CATNTGGDTGELFF. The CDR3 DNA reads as TGTGCCACGAATACGGGGGGGGACACCGGGGAGCTGTTTTTT.

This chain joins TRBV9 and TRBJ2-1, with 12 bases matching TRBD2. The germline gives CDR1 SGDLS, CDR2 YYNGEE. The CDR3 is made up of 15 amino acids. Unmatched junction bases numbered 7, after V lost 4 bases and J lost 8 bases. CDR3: CASSPTSGGVHEQFF. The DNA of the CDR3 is TGTGCCAGCAGCCCGACTAGCGGGGGCGTCCATGAGCAGTTCTTC.

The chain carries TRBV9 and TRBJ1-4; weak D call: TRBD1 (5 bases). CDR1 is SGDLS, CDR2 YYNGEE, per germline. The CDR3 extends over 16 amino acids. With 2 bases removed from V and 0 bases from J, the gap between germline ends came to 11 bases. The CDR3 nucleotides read TGTGCCAGCAGCGTTGGGACGGGAGCAACTAATGAAAAACTGTTTTTT. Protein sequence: CASSVGTGATNEKLFF. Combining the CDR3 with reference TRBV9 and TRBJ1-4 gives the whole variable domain DSGVTQTPKHLITATGQRVTLRCSPRSGDLSVYWYQQSLDQGLQFLIQYYNGEERAKGNILERFSAQQFPDLHSELNLSSLELGDSALYFCASSVGTGATNEKLFFGSGTQLSVL.

DNA of the CDR3: TGTGCCAGCAGCGTAGGATGGGGGGATACGCAGTATTTT. Translated: CASSVGWGDTQYF. The genes are TRBV9 and TRBJ2-3, with D perhaps assigned TRBD1 or TRBD2 (5 bases each). V shed 0 bases and J shed 6 bases, with 8 bases lying between them. The CDR3 extends over 13 amino acids. The germline CDR1 and CDR2 sequences are SGDLS and YYNGEE.

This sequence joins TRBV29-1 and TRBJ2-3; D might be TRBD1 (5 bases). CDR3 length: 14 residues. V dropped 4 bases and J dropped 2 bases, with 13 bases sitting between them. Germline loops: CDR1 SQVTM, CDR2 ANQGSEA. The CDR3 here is CSVGTRGTTDTQYF. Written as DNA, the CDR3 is TGCAGCGTTGGAACAAGGGGAACCACAGATACGCAGTATTTT.

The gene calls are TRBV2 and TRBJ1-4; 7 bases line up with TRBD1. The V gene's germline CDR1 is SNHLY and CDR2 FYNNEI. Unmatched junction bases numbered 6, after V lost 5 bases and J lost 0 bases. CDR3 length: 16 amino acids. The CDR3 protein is CASSRDSFATNEKLFF. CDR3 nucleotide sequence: TGTGCCAGCAGTCGGGACAGCTTTGCAACTAATGAAAAACTGTTTTTT.

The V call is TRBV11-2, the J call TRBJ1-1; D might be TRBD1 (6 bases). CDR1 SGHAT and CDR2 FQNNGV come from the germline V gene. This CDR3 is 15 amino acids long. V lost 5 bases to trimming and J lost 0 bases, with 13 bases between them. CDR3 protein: CASSTLQGMNTEAFF. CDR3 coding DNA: TGTGCCAGCAGCACTCTACAGGGCATGAACACTGAAGCTTTCTTT.

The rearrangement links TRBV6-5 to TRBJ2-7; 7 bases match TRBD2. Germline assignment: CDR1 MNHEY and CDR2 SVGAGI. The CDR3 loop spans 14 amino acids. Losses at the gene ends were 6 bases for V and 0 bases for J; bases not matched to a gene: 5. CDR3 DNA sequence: TGTGCCAGCAGAGGGACGGGAGGCTCCTACGAGCAGTACTTC. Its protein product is CASRGTGGSYEQYF.

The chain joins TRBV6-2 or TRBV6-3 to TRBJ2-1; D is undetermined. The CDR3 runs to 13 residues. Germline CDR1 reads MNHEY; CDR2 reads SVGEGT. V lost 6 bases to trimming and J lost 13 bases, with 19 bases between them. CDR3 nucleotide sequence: TGTGCCAGCAGCCGGGCGGTGGGCACTTTTCAGTTCTTC. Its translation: CASSRAVGTFQFF.

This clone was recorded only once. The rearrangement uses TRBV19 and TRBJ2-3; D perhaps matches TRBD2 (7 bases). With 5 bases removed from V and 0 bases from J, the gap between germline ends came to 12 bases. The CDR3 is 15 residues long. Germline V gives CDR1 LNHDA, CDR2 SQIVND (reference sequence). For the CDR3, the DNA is TGTGCCAGTAGTCCCGGGGGGCCTAGCACAGATACGCAGTATTTT. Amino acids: CASSPGGPSTDTQYF.

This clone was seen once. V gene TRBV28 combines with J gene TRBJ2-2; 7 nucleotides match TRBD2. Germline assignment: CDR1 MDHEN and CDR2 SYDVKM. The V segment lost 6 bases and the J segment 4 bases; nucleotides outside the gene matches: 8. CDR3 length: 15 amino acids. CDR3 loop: CASRTGGGTTGELFF. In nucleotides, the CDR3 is TGTGCCAGCAGGACCGGCGGGGGAACCACCGGGGAGCTGTTTTTT.

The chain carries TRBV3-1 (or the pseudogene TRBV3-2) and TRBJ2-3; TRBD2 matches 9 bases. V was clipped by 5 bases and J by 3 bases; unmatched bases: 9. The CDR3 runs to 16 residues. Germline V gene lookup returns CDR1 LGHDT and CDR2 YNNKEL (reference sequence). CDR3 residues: CASSLKGLAATDTQYF. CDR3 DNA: TGTGCCAGCAGCTTAAAGGGACTAGCAGCGACAGATACGCAGTATTTT.

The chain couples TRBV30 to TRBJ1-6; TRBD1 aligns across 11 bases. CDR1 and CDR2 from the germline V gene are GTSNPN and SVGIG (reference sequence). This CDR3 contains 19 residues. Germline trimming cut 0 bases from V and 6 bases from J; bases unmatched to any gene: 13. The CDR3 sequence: CAWSVPLGQGARVNSPLHF. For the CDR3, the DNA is TGTGCCTGGAGTGTACCCCTCGGACAGGGGGCAAGGGTTAATTCACCCCTCCACTTT.

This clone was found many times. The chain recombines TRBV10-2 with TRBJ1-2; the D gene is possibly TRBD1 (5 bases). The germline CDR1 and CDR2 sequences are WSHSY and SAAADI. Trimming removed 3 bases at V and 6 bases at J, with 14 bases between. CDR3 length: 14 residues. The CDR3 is CASSDREGLDGYTF. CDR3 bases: TGCGCCAGCAGTGACAGGGAGGGACTTGATGGCTACACCTTC.

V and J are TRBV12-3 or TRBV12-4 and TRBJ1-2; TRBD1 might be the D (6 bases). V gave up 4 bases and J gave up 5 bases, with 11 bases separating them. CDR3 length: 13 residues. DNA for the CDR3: TGTGCCAGCAGTTCGGGACAAGGATATGGCTACACCTTC. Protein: CASSSGQGYGYTF.

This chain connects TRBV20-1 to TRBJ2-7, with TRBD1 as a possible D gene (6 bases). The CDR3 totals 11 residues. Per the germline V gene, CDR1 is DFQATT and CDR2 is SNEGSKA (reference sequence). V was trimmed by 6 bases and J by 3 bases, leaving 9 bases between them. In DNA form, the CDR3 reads TGCAGTGCCCCACAGGGCTACGAGCAGTACTTC. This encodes CSAPQGYEQYF.

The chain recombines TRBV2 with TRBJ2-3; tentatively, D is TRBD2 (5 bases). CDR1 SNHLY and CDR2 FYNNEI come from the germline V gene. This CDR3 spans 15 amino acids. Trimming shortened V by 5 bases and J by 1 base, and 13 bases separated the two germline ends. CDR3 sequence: CASSPGGRGTDTQYF. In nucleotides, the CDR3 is TGTGCCAGCAGTCCGGGTGGGCGGGGCACAGATACGCAGTATTTT.

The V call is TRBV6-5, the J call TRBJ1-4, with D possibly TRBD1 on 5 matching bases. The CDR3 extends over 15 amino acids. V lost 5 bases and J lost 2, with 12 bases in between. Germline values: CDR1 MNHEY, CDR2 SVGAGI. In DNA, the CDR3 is TGTGCCAGCAGTCCAGGGTATCCGACTAATGAAAAACTGTTTTTT. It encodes CASSPGYPTNEKLFF.

The CDR3 DNA is TGTGCCAGCAGCCCCGGGTCTCGGGAGACCCAGTACTTC. This gives the protein CASSPGSRETQYF. This sequence joins TRBV11-3 and TRBJ2-5; no clear D. The CDR3 is 13 amino acids. Per germline, CDR1 SGHNT and CDR2 YENEEA. Trimming removed 5 bases from V and 5 bases from J, with 12 bases in between.

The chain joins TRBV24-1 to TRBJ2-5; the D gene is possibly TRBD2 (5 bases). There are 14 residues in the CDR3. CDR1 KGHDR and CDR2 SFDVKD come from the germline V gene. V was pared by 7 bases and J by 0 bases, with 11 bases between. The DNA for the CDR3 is TGTGCCACCAGCCGGGGATCTAACCAAGAGACCCAGTACTTC. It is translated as CATSRGSNQETQYF.